The clone carrying this T cell receptor (beta chain) has a single count. The antigen remains unidentified. The CDR3 sequence is 13 residues long. V lost 0 bases, J lost 4 bases, and 7 bases lay in between. Germline values: CDR1 LGHNA, CDR2 YSLEER. Data came from immunoSEQ multiplex PCR; TCRdb stores just in-frame clones and leaves some out. This table holds some 19,000 clones, over 80% found once. The sample belongs to a study of T cells in localized non-small cell lung cancer. Study-level points and caveats: Blood T cell density predicted longer survival; adjacent-lung clonality, shorter. Sequencing involved a lone tumor region, leaving heterogeneity possible. The greatest T cell clonality was found in uninvolved adjacent lung (higher than in tumor).

The sequenced sample was peripheral blood, obtained before any cancer treatment. The clonotype comes from a male donor aged 60 or older with stage I squamous cell lung carcinoma. This chain joins TRBV4-3 and TRBJ2-7, with D uncertain. CDR3 coding DNA: TGCGCCAGCAGCCAAGAGGCGTGGTACGAGCAGTACTTC. It is translated as CASSQEAWYEQYF.